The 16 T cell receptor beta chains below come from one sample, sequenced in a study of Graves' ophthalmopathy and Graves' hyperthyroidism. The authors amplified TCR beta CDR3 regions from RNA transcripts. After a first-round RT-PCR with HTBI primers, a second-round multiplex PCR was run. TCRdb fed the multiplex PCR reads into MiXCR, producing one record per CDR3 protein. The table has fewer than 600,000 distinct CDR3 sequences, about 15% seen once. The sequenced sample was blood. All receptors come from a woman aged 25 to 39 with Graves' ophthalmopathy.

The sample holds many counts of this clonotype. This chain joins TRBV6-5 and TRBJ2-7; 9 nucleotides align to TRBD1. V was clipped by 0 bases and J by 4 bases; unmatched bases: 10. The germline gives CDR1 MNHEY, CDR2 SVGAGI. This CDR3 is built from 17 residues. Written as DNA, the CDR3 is TGTGCCAGCAGTTACTCGGGCCCCCGGGACAGGGCATACGAGCAGTACTTC. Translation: CASSYSGPRDRAYEQYF.

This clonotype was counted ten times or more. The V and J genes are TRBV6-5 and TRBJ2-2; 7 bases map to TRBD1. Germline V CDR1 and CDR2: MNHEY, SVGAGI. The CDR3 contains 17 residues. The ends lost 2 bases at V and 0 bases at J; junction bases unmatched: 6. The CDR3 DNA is TGTGCCAGCAGTTACATGAGGGGGACAGCGAACACCGGGGAGCTGTTTTTT. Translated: CASSYMRGTANTGELFF.

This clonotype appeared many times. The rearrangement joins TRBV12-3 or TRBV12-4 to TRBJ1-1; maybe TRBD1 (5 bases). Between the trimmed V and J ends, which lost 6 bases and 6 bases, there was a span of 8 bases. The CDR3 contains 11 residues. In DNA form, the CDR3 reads TGTGCCAGCAGGGGACGGTCTGAAGCTTTCTTT. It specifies CASRGRSEAFF.

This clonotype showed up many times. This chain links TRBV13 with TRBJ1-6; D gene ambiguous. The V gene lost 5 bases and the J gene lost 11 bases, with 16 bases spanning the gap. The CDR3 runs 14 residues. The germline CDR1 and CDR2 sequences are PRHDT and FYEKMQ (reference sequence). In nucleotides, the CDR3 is TGTGCCAGCAGCCCCCCCGGCCTGAGTGCACCCCTCCACTTT. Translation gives CASSPPGLSAPLHF.

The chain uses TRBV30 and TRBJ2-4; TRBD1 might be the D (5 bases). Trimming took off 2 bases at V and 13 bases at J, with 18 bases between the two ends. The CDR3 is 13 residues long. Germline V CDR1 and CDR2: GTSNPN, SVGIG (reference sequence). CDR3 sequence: CAWSPPWGRIQYF. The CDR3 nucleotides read TGTGCCTGGAGTCCCCCCTGGGGCAGAATCCAGTACTTC.

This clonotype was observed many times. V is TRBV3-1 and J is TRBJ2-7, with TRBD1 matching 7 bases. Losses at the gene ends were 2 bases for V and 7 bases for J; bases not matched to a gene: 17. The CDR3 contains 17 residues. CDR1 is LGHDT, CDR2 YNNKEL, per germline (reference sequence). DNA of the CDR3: TGTGCCAGCAGCCAACCCCCTAACAGGGGCGGACTGAGGGAGCAGTACTTC. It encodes CASSQPPNRGGLREQYF.

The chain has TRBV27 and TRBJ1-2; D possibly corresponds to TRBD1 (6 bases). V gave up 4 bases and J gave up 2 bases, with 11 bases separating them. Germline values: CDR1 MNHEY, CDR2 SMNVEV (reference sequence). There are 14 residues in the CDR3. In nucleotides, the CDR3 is TGTGCCAGCAGTTCGACGGGGACAAACTATGGCTACACCTTC. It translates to CASSSTGTNYGYTF.

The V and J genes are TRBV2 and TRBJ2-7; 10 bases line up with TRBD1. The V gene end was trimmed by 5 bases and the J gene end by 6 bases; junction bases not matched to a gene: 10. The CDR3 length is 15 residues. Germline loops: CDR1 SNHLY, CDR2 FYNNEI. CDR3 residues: CASSLVDRGYFEQYF. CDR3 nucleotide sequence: TGTGCCAGCAGTTTGGTGGACAGGGGGTATTTCGAGCAGTACTTC.

Here the CDR3 reads CASSEARFYGYTF. As DNA, the CDR3 is TGTGCCAGCAGTGAGGCCAGATTCTATGGCTACACCTTC. The V call is TRBV12-3 or TRBV12-4, the J call TRBJ1-2; no clear D. The CDR3 contains 13 residues. Trimming cost V 5 bases and J 4 bases, with 11 bases left between them.

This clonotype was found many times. CDR3 sequence (DNA): TGCGCCAGCAGCTTCAGGGGTGAGACTGAAGCTTTCTTT. Encoded protein: CASSFRGETEAFF. V usage is TRBV5-1 and J usage is TRBJ1-1; tentatively, D is TRBD1 (6 bases). Germline loops: CDR1 SGHRS, CDR2 YFSETQ. V was pared by 2 bases and J by 5 bases, with 10 bases between. The CDR3 covers 13 residues.

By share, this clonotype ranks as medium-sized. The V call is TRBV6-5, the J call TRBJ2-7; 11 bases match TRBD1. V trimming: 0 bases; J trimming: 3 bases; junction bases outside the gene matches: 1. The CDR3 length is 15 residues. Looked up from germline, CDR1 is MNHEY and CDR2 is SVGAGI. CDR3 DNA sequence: TGTGCCAGCAGTTACTCCGGGACAGGGGGCTACGAGCAGTACTTC. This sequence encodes CASSYSGTGGYEQYF.

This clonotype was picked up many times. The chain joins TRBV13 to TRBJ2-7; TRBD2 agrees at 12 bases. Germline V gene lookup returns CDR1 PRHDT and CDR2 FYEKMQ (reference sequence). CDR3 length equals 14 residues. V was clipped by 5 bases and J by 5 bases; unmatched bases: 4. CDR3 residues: CASSPRLAGDEQYF. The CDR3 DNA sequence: TGTGCCAGCAGCCCCCGACTAGCGGGGGACGAGCAGTACTTC.

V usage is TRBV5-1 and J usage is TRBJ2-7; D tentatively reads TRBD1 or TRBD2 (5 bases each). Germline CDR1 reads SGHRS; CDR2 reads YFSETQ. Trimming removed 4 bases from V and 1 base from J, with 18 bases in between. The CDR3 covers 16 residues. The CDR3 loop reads CASSPNPTAASYEQYF. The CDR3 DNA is TGCGCCAGCAGCCCCAACCCGACAGCGGCGTCCTACGAGCAGTACTTC.

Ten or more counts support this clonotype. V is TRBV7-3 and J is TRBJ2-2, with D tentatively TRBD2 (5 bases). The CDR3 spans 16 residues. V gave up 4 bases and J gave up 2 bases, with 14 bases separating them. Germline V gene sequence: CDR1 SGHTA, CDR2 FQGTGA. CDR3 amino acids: CASSSRRTPNTGELFF. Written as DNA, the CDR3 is TGTGCCAGCAGCTCCAGACGGACTCCAAACACCGGGGAGCTGTTTTTT.

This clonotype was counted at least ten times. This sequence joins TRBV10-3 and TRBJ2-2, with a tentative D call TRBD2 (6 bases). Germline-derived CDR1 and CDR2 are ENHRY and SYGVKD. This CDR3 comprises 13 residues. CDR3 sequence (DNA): TGTGCGTACGGTCAGGGAGGTACCGGGGAGCTGTTTTTT. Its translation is CAYGQGGTGELFF.

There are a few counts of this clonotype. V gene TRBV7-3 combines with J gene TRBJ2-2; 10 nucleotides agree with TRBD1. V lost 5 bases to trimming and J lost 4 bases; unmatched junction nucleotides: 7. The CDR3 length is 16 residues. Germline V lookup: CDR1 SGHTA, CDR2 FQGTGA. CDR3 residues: CASSPPGQGGTGELFF. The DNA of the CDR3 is TGTGCCAGCAGCCCCCCAGGACAGGGGGGCACCGGGGAGCTGTTTTTT.